The next 15 T cell receptor beta chains were all read from a single sample in a study of blood T cell repertoires in COVID-19. TCRdb's copy holds only in-frame clones and misses some; the assay was immunoSEQ multiplex PCR. The sample lists nearly 350,000 clones; more than 75% were seen once. The specimen sequenced was PBMCs or T cells enriched from blood (not recorded which). The receptors were sampled from a woman younger than 45 who had recovered from COVID-19.

The chain employs TRBV4-3 and TRBJ1-6, with a possible D match to TRBD1 (5 bases). In germline, CDR1 is LGHNA, CDR2 YSLEER. The V gene lost 0 bases and the J gene lost 10 bases, with 10 bases spanning the gap. CDR3 length: 14 residues. The CDR3: CASSQDGAASPLHF. Here the CDR3 DNA reads TGCGCCAGCAGCCAAGATGGGGCAGCCTCACCCCTCCACTTT.

This rearrangement joins TRBV5-6 to TRBJ1-5; D uncertain. The CDR3 totals 16 residues. The V end was cut by 2 bases, the J end by 0 bases, with 12 bases between. Germline lookup yields CDR1 SGHDT and CDR2 YYEEEE. This CDR3 is CASSFGSPYSNQPQHF. The CDR3 nucleotides are TGTGCCAGCAGCTTCGGGTCTCCTTATAGCAATCAGCCCCAGCATTTT.

V and J are TRBV19 and TRBJ2-5; possibly TRBD1 for D (5 bases). Trimming stripped 5 bases from V and 0 bases from J, with 7 bases between. Germline values: CDR1 LNHDA, CDR2 SQIVND (reference sequence). There are 13 residues in the CDR3. This chain's CDR3 is CASSQGYQETQYF. Here the CDR3 DNA reads TGTGCCAGTAGTCAGGGATACCAAGAGACCCAGTACTTC. Complete variable domain (other parts from reference TRBV19 and TRBJ2-5): DGGITQSPKYLFRKEGQNVTLSCEQNLNHDAMYWYRQDPGQGLRLIYYSQIVNDFQKGDIAEGYSVSREKKESFPLTVTSAQKNPTAFYLCASSQGYQETQYFGPGTRLLVL.

The chain recombines TRBV19 with TRBJ2-6, with 8 bases fitting TRBD1. Germline V gene sequence: CDR1 LNHDA, CDR2 SQIVND (reference sequence). There are 19 residues in the CDR3. V dropped 3 bases and J dropped 4; count of bases not matched to a gene: 14. CDR3 region: CASSIQGQGRSSGANVLTF. In DNA form, the CDR3 reads TGTGCCAGTAGTATCCAAGGACAGGGCCGTAGTAGCGGGGCCAACGTCCTGACTTTC. The complete variable domain, with remaining parts taken from reference TRBV19 and TRBJ2-6, reads DGGITQSPKYLFRKEGQNVTLSCEQNLNHDAMYWYRQDPGQGLRLIYYSQIVNDFQKGDIAEGYSVSREKKESFPLTVTSAQKNPTAFYLCASSIQGQGRSSGANVLTFGAGSRLTVL.

The chain employs TRBV7-9 and TRBJ2-5; 11 bases fit TRBD1. The V gene end was trimmed by 4 bases and the J gene end by 5 bases; junction bases not matched to a gene: 6. The CDR3 has 15 amino acids. Germline CDR1 is SEHNR and CDR2 is FQNEAQ (reference sequence). CDR3 sequence (DNA): TGTGCCAGCAGCTCGGGACAGGGGGTAGGCGAGACCCAGTACTTC. It translates to CASSSGQGVGETQYF.

The J gene is TRBJ1-6, the V gene TRBV27; 9 nucleotides agree with TRBD1. CDR3 size: 16 residues. Germline lookup yields CDR1 MNHEY and CDR2 SMNVEV (reference sequence). Unmatched junction bases numbered 9, after V lost 5 bases and J lost 7 bases. The CDR3 loop is CASSDRTGVGNSPLHF. CDR3 in DNA: TGTGCCAGCAGTGACAGGACAGGGGTTGGGAATTCACCCCTCCACTTT.

The gene calls are TRBV6-4 and TRBJ1-3; D is unclear. Germline V lookup: CDR1 MRHNA, CDR2 SNTAGT. The CDR3 runs 14 residues. V lost 6 bases to trimming and J lost 4 bases, with 13 bases between them. CDR3 protein: CASRRERAGNTIYF. CDR3 sequence (DNA): TGTGCCAGCAGGAGGGAAAGGGCCGGAAACACCATATATTTT.

CDR3 bases: TGCGCCAGCAGCTTGGATCCGGGACAGGGGGCGGGGAAGACCCAGTACTTC. Its translation: CASSLDPGQGAGKTQYF. This chain uses TRBV5-1 with TRBJ2-5, with 12 bases fitting TRBD1. The germline V gene has CDR1 SGHRS and CDR2 YFSETQ. The CDR3 runs to 17 residues. J lost 6 bases, V lost 0 bases, and 9 bases had no gene match. Full variable domain (outside the CDR3, taken from reference TRBV5-1 and TRBJ2-5): KAGVTQTPRYLIKTRGQQVTLSCSPISGHRSVSWYQQTPGQGLQFLFEYFSETQRNKGNFPGRFSGRQFSNSRSEMNVSTLELGDSALYLCASSLDPGQGAGKTQYFGPGTRLLVL.

Note on this clone: At one of its ends the junction is not consistent with the germline gene, which may arise from a read error. This sequence joins TRBV5-4 and TRBJ1-2; no clear D. There are 11 residues in the CDR3. The V gene's germline CDR1 is SGHNT and CDR2 YYREEE (reference sequence). CDR3 sequence (DNA): TGTGCCAGCAGCTTTTTGCATGGCTGCACCTTC. Translation gives CASSFLHGCTF.

The sample holds a few counts of this clone. The gene calls are TRBV7-6 and TRBJ1-6; possible D gene TRBD1, 5 bases. The germline V gene encodes CDR1 SGHVS and CDR2 FNYEAQ. V gave up 1 base and J gave up 5 bases, with 15 bases separating them. The CDR3 covers 17 residues. The CDR3 DNA reads TGTGCCAGCAGCTTAGTCGGGCGGGGCGCCGATAATTCACCCCTCCACTTT. It encodes CASSLVGRGADNSPLHF.

In its sample, this clone is medium-sized. The gene calls are TRBV7-9 and TRBJ2-5; a weak D match, TRBD1 (5 bases). Trimming left V 5 bases short and J 5 bases short, with 21 bases between. This CDR3 comprises 16 residues. Germline loops: CDR1 SEHNR, CDR2 FQNEAQ (reference sequence). In nucleotides, the CDR3 is TGTGCCAGCAGCCCTCGACAGTCCCCAGCACTGGAGACCCAGTACTTC. The encoded protein is CASSPRQSPALETQYF.

A single count supports this clone. The chain employs TRBV27 and TRBJ1-1; D unresolved. CDR1 is MNHEY and CDR2 is SMNVEV in the germline V gene (reference sequence). The V and J ends lost 2 bases and 3 bases respectively, with 13 bases between them. The CDR3 runs 15 residues. The CDR3: CASSLTGGSDTEAFF. CDR3 DNA sequence: TGTGCCAGCAGTTTAACGGGAGGGTCGGACACTGAAGCTTTCTTT.

V and J are TRBV7-2 and TRBJ1-1, with 12 nucleotides matching TRBD1. This CDR3 is 16 amino acids long. V lost 3 bases to trimming and J lost 5 bases; unmatched junction nucleotides: 7. Germline CDR1 SGHTA, CDR2 FQGNSA. Written as DNA, the CDR3 is TGTGCCAGCAGCTTTGGGACAGGGGGCCGAACGACTGAAGCTTTCTTT. Amino acids: CASSFGTGGRTTEAFF.

The chain combines TRBV9 with TRBJ1-4, with TRBD1 matching 9 bases. V lost 4 bases to trimming and J lost 7 bases; unmatched junction nucleotides: 14. The V gene's germline CDR1 is SGDLS and CDR2 YYNGEE. The CDR3 has 17 residues. The CDR3 nucleotides are TGTGCCAGCAGCAGTAGGGACTTGGGACAGGGTTCTGAAAAACTGTTTTTT. Amino acids: CASSSRDLGQGSEKLFF.

This clone turned up a few times. The chain has TRBV3-1 (or the pseudogene TRBV3-2) and TRBJ1-2; D gene uncertain. V dropped 1 base and J dropped 7 bases, with 7 bases sitting between them. The CDR3 runs 12 residues. Germline V CDR1 and CDR2: LGHDT, YNNKEL (reference sequence). CDR3 region: CASSQGVGGYTF. The DNA of the CDR3 is TGTGCCAGCAGCCAAGGCGTCGGTGGCTACACCTTC.